These 8 T cell receptor beta chains came from one sample sequenced in a study of shared clonotypes between healthy human individuals (dated by TCRdb to the early 2020s). CD8 naive samples consisted of CD45RO-negative cells that were positively selected for CCR7, yielding a CD45RA+CCR7+ population without TemRA cells. Libraries came from the immunoSEQ multiplex PCR assay. TCRdb re-hosts the immuneACCESS table, in-frame sequences only. Its copies lack some clones; in the studies checked, an unresolved V gene accounts for under half of them, and the cause for the rest is not known. This sample comprises just over 2,000,000 clones, about 94% of them detected only once. The biggest ten clones account for about 1.1% of the sample. The specimen sequenced was naive CD8+ T cells sorted from blood. The cell subset or site label for this specimen denotes: CD45RA+CCR7+. The source is a man aged 18 to 29 in good health.

The chain uses TRBV27 and TRBJ2-7; 14 nucleotides agree with TRBD2. The CDR3 is made up of 15 amino acids. Unmatched junction bases numbered 6, after V lost 6 bases and J lost 5 bases. Germline values: CDR1 MNHEY, CDR2 SMNVEV (reference sequence). The CDR3 coding sequence is TGTGCCAGCAGGGGGACTAGCGGGGGTTTCAACGAGCAGTACTTC. This encodes CASRGTSGGFNEQYF.

The rearrangement joins TRBV29-1 to TRBJ1-1; D remains unclear. Trimming left V 4 bases short and J 4 bases short, with 13 bases between. Germline CDR1 reads SQVTM; CDR2 reads ANQGSEA. This CDR3 is 13 amino acids long. For the CDR3, the DNA is TGCAGCGTTGTATCCAGGACCCCCACTGAAGCTTTCTTT. Translation gives CSVVSRTPTEAFF. Complete variable domain (other parts from reference TRBV29-1 and TRBJ1-1): SAVISQKPSRDICQRGTSLTIQCQVDSQVTMMFWYRQQPGQSLTLIATANQGSEATYESGFVIDKFPISRPNLTFSTLTVSNMSPEDSSIYLCSVVSRTPTEAFFGQGTRLTVV.

This sequence joins TRBV13 and TRBJ2-7; D is perhaps TRBD1 or TRBD2 (6 bases each). This CDR3 is built from 15 residues. Trimming removed 5 bases from V and 3 bases from J, with 17 bases in between. Looked up from germline, CDR1 is PRHDT and CDR2 is FYEKMQ (reference sequence). In DNA, the CDR3 is TGTGCCAGCAGCCCCCAGGGAGGACAGAGCTACGAGCAGTACTTC. It translates to CASSPQGGQSYEQYF.

The chain has TRBV14 and TRBJ2-7; no reliable D call. The CDR3 runs to 13 residues. Trimming took off 2 bases at V and 3 bases at J, with 8 bases between the two ends. Per germline, CDR1 SGHDN and CDR2 FVKESK. In nucleotides, the CDR3 is TGTGCCAGCAGCCAACATCCAGGCTACGAGCAGTACTTC. It codes for CASSQHPGYEQYF. The full variable domain, completed using reference TRBV14 and TRBJ2-7, is EAGVTQFPSHSVIEKGQTVTLRCDPISGHDNLYWYRRVMGKEIKFLLHFVKESKQDESGMPNNRFLAERTGGTYSTLKVQPAELEDSGVYFCASSQHPGYEQYFGPGTRLTVT.

As for this clone: The same CDR3 also results from other DNA sequences found in this sample. The chain is built from TRBV19 and TRBJ2-7; perhaps TRBD1 as D (6 bases). Trimming removed 7 bases from V and 3 bases from J, with 7 bases in between. The V gene's germline CDR1 is LNHDA and CDR2 SQIVND (reference sequence). There are 11 residues in the CDR3. The CDR3 sequence: CASTRGYEQYF. The CDR3 region has the DNA TGTGCCAGTACCAGGGGCTACGAGCAGTACTTC.

The rearrangement joins TRBV5-1 to TRBJ2-7; 7 bases are shared with TRBD2. This CDR3 has 14 residues. With V trimmed by 3 bases and J by 3 bases, 6 bases remained unmatched. Germline CDR1 reads SGHRS; CDR2 reads YFSETQ. The DNA of the CDR3 is TGCGCCAGCAGCTGGGACGGGGGGAACTACGAGCAGTACTTC. Its protein product is CASSWDGGNYEQYF.

This clone has just one count. The chain recombines TRBV29-1 with TRBJ2-1, with TRBD1 identical over 8 bases. V lost 6 bases to trimming and J lost 0 bases; unmatched junction nucleotides: 13. The V gene's germline CDR1 is SQVTM and CDR2 ANQGSEA. CDR3 length equals 17 residues. The CDR3 sequence is CSVVSGTGILSYNEQFF. The CDR3 region has the DNA TGCAGCGTGGTTTCCGGGACAGGTATCCTCTCCTACAATGAGCAGTTCTTC.

The chain couples TRBV27 to TRBJ1-6, with D unresolved. V was pared by 5 bases and J by 10 bases, with 18 bases between. The length of the CDR3 is 15 residues. The germline gives CDR1 MNHEY, CDR2 SMNVEV (reference sequence). The CDR3 spells CASSASDPGVSPLHF. CDR3 bases: TGTGCCAGCAGTGCCTCCGATCCCGGGGTATCACCCCTCCACTTT.